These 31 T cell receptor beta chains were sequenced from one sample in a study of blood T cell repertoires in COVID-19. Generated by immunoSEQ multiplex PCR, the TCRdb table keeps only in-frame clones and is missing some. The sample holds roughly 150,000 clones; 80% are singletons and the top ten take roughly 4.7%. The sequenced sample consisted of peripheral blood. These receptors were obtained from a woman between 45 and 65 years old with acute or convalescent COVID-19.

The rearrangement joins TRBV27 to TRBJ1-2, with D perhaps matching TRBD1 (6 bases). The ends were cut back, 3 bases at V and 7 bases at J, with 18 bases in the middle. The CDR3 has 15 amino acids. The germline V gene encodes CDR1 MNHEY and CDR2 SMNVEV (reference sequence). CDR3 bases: TGTGCCAGCAGTTTGAGAGAGACGGGACAACGTGGCTACACCTTC. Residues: CASSLRETGQRGYTF.

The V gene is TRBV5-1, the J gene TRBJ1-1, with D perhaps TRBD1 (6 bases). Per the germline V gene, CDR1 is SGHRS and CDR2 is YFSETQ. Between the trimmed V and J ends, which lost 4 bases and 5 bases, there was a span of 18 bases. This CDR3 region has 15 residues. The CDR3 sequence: CASSPTQAGETEAFF. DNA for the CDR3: TGCGCCAGCAGCCCAACACAGGCAGGGGAAACTGAAGCTTTCTTT.

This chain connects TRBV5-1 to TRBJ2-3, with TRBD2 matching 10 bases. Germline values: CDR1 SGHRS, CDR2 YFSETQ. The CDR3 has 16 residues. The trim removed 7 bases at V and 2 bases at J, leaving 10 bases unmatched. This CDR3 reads CASGTGLAADTDTQYF. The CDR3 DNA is TGCGCCAGCGGTACCGGACTAGCGGCCGACACAGATACGCAGTATTTT. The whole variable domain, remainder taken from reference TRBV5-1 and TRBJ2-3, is KAGVTQTPRYLIKTRGQQVTLSCSPISGHRSVSWYQQTPGQGLQFLFEYFSETQRNKGNFPGRFSGRQFSNSRSEMNVSTLELGDSALYLCASGTGLAADTDTQYFGPGTRLTVL.

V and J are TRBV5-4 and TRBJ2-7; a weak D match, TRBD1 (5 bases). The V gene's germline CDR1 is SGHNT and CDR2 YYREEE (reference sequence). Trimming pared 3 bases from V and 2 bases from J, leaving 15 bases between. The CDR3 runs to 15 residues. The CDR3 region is CASSSADRSAYEQYF. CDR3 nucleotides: TGTGCCAGCAGCTCCGCTGACAGATCAGCCTACGAGCAGTACTTC.

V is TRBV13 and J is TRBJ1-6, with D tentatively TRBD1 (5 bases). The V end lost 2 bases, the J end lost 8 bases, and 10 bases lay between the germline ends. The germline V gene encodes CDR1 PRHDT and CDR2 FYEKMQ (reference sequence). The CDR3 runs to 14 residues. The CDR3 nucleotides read TGTGCCAGCAGCTTACAGGGTCGGGATTCACCCCTCCACTTT. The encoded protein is CASSLQGRDSPLHF.

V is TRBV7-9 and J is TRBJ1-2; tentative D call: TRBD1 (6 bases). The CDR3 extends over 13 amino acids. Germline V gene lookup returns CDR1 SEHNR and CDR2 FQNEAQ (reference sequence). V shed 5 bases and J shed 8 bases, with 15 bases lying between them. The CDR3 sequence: CASSPQGLEGYTF. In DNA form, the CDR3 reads TGTGCCAGCAGCCCCCAGGGGCTGGAAGGCTACACCTTC.

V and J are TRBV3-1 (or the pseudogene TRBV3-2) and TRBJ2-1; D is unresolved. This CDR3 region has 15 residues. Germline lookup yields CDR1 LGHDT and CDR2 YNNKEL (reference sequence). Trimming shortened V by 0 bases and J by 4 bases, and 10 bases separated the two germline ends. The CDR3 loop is CASSQDTTPYNEQFF. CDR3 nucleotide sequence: TGTGCCAGCAGCCAAGATACGACACCTTACAATGAGCAGTTCTTC.

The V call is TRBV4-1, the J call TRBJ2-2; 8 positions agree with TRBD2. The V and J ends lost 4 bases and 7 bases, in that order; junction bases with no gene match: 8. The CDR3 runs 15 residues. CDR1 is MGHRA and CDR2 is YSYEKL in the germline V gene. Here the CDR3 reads CASSLGGGRGGELFF. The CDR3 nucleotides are TGCGCCAGCAGCCTCGGGGGGGGTCGAGGCGGGGAGCTGTTTTTT.

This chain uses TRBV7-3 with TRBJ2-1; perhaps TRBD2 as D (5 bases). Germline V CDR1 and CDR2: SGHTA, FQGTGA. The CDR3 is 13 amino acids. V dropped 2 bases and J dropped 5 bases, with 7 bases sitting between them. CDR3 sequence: CASSLDGNNEQFF. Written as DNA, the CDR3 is TGTGCCAGCAGCTTAGACGGGAACAATGAGCAGTTCTTC.

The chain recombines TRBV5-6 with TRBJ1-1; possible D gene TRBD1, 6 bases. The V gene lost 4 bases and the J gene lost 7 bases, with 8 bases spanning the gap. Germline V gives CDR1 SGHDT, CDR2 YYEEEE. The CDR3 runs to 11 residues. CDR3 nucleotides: TGTGCCAGCAGCGGGGACAATGAAGCTTTCTTT. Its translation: CASSGDNEAFF.

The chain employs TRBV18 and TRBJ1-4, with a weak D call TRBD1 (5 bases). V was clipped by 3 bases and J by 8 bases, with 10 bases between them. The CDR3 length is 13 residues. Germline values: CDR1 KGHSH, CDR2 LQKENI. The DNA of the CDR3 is TGTGCCAGCTCACCCCAGGGTTACGAAAAACTGTTTTTT. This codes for CASSPQGYEKLFF.

In nucleotides, the CDR3 is TGTGCCAGCAGATGGGGGGGCATCAATGAGCAGTTCTTC. Its protein product is CASRWGGINEQFF. The V and J genes are TRBV6-5 and TRBJ2-1; D possibly corresponds to TRBD2 (7 bases). The germline CDR1 and CDR2 sequences are MNHEY and SVGAGI. Trimming left V 6 bases short and J 6 bases short, with 12 bases between. CDR3 length: 13 amino acids.

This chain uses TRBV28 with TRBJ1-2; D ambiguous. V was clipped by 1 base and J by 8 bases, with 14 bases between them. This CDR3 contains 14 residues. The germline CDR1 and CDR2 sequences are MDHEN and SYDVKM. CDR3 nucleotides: TGTGCCAGCAGTTTATCAGGCCCGACGGGGGGCTACACCTTC. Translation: CASSLSGPTGGYTF.

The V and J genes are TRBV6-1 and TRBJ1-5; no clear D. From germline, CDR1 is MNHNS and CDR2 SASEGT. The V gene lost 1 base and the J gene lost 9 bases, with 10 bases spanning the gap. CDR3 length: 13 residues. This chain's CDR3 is CASSEDSLRPQHF. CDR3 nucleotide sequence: TGTGCCAGCAGTGAAGATAGCTTGAGGCCCCAGCATTTT.

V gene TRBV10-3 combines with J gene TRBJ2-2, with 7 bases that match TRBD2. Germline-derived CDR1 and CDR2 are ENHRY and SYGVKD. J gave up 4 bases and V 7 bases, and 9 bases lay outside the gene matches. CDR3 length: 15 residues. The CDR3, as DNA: TGTGCCATCACCCCGGTGGGGGAGGGCACCGGGGAGCTGTTTTTT. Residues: CAITPVGEGTGELFF.

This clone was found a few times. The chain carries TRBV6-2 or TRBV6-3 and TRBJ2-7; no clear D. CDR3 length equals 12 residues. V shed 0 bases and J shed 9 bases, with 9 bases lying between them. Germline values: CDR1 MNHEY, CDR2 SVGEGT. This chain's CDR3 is CASSYSPVGQYF. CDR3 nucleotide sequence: TGTGCCAGCAGTTACTCCCCCGTCGGGCAGTACTTC.

This CDR3 is CASSWTSGGVREQFF. DNA of the CDR3: TGTGCCAGCAGTTGGACTAGCGGGGGGGTAAGAGAGCAGTTCTTC. The rearrangement joins TRBV27 to TRBJ2-1; 15 bases are shared with TRBD2. Germline assignment: CDR1 MNHEY and CDR2 SMNVEV (reference sequence). The CDR3 is made up of 15 amino acids. Trimming took 4 bases from V and 10 from J; bases not matched to a gene: 5.

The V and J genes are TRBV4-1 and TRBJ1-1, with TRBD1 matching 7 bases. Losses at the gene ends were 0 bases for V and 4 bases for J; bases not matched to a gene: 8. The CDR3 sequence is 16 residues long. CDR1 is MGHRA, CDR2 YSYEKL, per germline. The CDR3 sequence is CASSQEGQGVVTEAFF. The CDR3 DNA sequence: TGCGCCAGCAGCCAAGAAGGGCAGGGGGTGGTCACTGAAGCTTTCTTT.

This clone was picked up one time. The CDR3 DNA follows: TGTGCCAGCAGCCAAGCTATTGCACAGGGTTTAACGAACACTGAAGCTTTCTTT. It specifies CASSQAIAQGLTNTEAFF. The rearrangement uses TRBV3-1 (or the pseudogene TRBV3-2) and TRBJ1-1; TRBD1 might be the D (6 bases). CDR1 is LGHDT and CDR2 is YNNKEL in the germline V gene (reference sequence). The CDR3 runs to 18 residues. V was trimmed by 1 base and J by 1 base, leaving 19 bases between them.

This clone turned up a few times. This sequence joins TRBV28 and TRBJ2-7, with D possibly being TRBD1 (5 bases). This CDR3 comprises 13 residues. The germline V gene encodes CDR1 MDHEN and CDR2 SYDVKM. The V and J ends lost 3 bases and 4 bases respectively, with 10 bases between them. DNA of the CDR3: TGTGCCAGCAGTTTCGACAGTCTTTACGAGCAGTACTTC. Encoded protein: CASSFDSLYEQYF. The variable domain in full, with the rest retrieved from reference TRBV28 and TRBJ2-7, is DVKVTQSSRYLVKRTGEKVFLECVQDMDHENMFWYRQDPGLGLRLIYFSYDVKMKEKGDIPEGYSVSREKKERFSLILESASTNQTSMYLCASSFDSLYEQYFGPGTRLTVT.

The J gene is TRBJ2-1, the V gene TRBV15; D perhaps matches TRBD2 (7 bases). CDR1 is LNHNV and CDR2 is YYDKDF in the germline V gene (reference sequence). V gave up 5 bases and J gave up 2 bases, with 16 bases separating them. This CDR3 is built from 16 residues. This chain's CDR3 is CATSEPGGRAYNEQFF. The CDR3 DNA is TGTGCCACCAGCGAACCGGGGGGCAGGGCCTACAATGAGCAGTTCTTC.

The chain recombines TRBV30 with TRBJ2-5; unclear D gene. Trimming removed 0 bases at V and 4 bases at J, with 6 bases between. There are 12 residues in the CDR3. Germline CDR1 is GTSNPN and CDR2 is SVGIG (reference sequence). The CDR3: CAWSVFGETQYF. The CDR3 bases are TGTGCCTGGAGTGTATTCGGAGAGACCCAGTACTTC.

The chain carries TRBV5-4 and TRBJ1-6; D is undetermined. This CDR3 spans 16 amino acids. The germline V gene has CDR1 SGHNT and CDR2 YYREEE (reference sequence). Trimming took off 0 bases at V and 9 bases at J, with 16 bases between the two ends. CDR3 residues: CASSLDGFSSGSPLHF. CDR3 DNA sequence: TGTGCCAGCAGCTTGGATGGGTTTAGTTCGGGTTCACCCCTCCACTTT.

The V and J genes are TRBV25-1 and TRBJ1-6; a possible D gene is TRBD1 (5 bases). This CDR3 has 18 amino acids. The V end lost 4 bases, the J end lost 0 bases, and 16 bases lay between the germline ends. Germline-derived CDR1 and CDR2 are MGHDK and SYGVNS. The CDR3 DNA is TGTGCCAGCAGTGGTCAGGGTGTCTCAAGCTCCTATAATTCACCCCTCCACTTT. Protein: CASSGQGVSSSYNSPLHF.

DNA for the CDR3: TGCAGCGTTCAGGGTGGGACCCAGTACTTC. Encoded protein: CSVQGGTQYF. This rearrangement joins TRBV29-1 to TRBJ2-5, with D maybe TRBD1 (5 bases). With 5 bases removed from V and 7 bases from J, the gap between germline ends came to 8 bases. The CDR3 covers 10 residues. The germline V gene has CDR1 SQVTM and CDR2 ANQGSEA.

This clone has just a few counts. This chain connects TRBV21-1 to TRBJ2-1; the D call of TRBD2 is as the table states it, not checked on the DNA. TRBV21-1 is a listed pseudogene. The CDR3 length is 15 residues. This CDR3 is CASSARGSGYNEQFF. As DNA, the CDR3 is TGTGCCAGCAGCGCCCGGGGTAGTGGATACAATGAGCAGTTCTTC.

In nucleotides, the CDR3 is TGTGCCAGCAGCTCTAGTGGTACTAGCGGGGTCAGGGATACGCAGTATTTT. Its protein is CASSSSGTSGVRDTQYF. J is TRBJ2-3 and V is TRBV7-9; 10 nucleotides line up with TRBD2. This CDR3 contains 17 residues. Germline CDR1 SEHNR, CDR2 FQNEAQ (reference sequence). Trimming cost V 4 bases and J 6 bases; bases outside gene matches: 13.

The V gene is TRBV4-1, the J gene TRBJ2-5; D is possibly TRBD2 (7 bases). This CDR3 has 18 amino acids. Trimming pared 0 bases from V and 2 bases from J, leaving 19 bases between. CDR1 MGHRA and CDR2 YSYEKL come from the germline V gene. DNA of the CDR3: TGCGCCAGCAGCCAAGAGCGGTTGGGCGGGGGCCGTCAAGAGACCCAGTACTTC. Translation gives CASSQERLGGGRQETQYF.

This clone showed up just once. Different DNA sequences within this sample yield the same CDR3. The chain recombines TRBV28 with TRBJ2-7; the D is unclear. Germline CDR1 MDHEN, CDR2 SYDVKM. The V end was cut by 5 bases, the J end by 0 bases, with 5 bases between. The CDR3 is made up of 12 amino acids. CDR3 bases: TGTGCCAGCAGTAGAGACTCCTACGAGCAGTACTTC. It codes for CASSRDSYEQYF.

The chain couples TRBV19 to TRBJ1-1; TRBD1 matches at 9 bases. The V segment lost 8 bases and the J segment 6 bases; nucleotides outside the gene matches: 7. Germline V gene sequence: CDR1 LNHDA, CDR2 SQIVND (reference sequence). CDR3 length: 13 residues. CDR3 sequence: CASDLGQGSEAFF. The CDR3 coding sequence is TGTGCCAGTGACCTGGGACAGGGCTCTGAAGCTTTCTTT.

This CDR3 is CAGGQEDSPLHF. For the CDR3, the DNA is TGTGCCGGAGGACAGGAAGATTCACCCCTCCACTTT. V and J are TRBV12-3 or TRBV12-4 and TRBJ1-6, with 7 bases fitting TRBD1. The CDR3 extends over 12 amino acids. V was pared by 11 bases and J by 8 bases, with 6 bases of the junction left unmatched.